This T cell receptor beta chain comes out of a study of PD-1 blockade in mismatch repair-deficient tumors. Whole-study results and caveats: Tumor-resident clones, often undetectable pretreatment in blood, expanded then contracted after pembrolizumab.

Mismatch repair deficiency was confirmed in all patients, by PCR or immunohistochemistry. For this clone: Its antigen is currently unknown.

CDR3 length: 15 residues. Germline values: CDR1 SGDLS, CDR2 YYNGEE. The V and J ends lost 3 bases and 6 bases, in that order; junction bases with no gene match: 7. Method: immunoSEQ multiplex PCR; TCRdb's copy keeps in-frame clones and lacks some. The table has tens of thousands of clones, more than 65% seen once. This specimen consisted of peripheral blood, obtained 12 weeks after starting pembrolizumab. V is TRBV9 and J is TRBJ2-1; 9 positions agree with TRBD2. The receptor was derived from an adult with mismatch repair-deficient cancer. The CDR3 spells CASSASSGVSNEQFF. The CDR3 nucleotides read TGTGCCAGCAGCGCCTCTAGCGGGGTTAGCAATGAGCAGTTCTTC.